This T cell receptor (beta chain) was identified in a study of T-cell memory formation after mild COVID-19 (dated by TCRdb to the early 2020s). In the study overall: Most TCR sequence clusters were specific to one of the two donors. Two young, previously healthy adult volunteers, one female and one male, were included in the cohort. T-cell clones expanding and contracting after mild COVID-19 in two donors were tracked by longitudinal TCRalpha and TCRbeta repertoire sequencing.

The germline V gene yields MNHEY for CDR1 and SVGAGI for CDR2. Trimming at the junction amounts to 5 bases on V and 0 bases on J, and the germline ends lie 7 bases apart. From the cysteine up to the phenylalanine, the CDR3 has a length of 13 residues. Solely the CDR3 DNA is kept, with 39 bases framed from the first base. Ficoll-Paque density gradient centrifugation was used to isolate PBMCs. Overall results and qualifications from the work: Only two mild cases were covered in the study, and larger cohorts including severe cases with pre-infection samples were considered necessary. Balanced CD4/CD8 phenotypes were observed for clones contracting from day 15 to 85, whereas a bias towards CD4+ was observed for a second wave of clones expanding from day 15 to 37. Contracting CD4+ clones were found mainly in CM and EM memory subsets, while CD8+ clones were enriched in EMRA. Whether the second-wave clones peaking on day 37 were SARS-CoV-2 specific was not confirmed. Some responding clones were detected in pre-infection memory, suggesting pre-existing cross-reactive memory T cells joined the SARS-CoV-2 response.

The run used an Illumina NovaSeq 6000. TCRalpha and TCRbeta cDNA libraries were built by 5'RACE with constant-segment primers, adding sample barcodes and unique molecular identifiers. Trizol reagent was used to extract RNA from every sample. Amplification of the libraries took two PCR steps, and the second step added a second sample barcode plus Illumina TruSeq adapters. Libraries were sequenced on an Illumina NovaSeq with 2 x 150 bp paired-end reads. On the study's bioinformatics: Reads were demultiplexed and collapsed into UMI-guided consensus sequences with migec v1.2.7. Using mixcr v2.1.11, UMI consensuses were aligned to TRA and TRB V and J templates and then assembled into clonotypes. A clonotype was counted as expanded or contracted only if both edgeR and NoisET called the change significant, with noise models trained on biological replicates. For edgeR calls, the thresholds were a false discovery rate-adjusted p below 0.01 and a log2 fold-change of 1. PCA with hierarchical clustering of max-normalized trajectories of the 1000 most abundant clonotypes was used as exploratory dynamics analysis. The CD4 or CD8 phenotype of responding clones was assigned using the separately sequenced CD4+ and CD8+ repertoires. TCRdb took the public reads, trimmed them with fastp at Q25, ran MiXCR for clone calling and kept in-frame beta chains. Every distinct CDR3 protein forms one entry, paired with its most common genes and DNA. None of the V and J calls come from the authors' own analysis; TCRdb made them. For this sample the table gives tens of thousands of distinct CDR3 sequences, of which roughly a sixth were detected only once. The ten largest clones represent 25% to 35% of the sample.

A word on this clonotype: The clone's antigen remains unknown. The record has no base qualities; no much larger clone is one base away.

This TCR derives from an adult woman who had mild COVID-19 (a few samples of this study predate the infection). The sample titles of this study are shuffled in the database, so cell type and time point are left out; the donor was told from shared clones. Sequenced: PBMCs or a T cell subset sorted from them (not recorded which). The rearrangement combines TRBV6-5 with TRBJ1-1; a confident D gene designation cannot be given. CDR3 region: CASSPSMNTEAFF. The sequenced DNA: TGTGCCAGCAGTCCATCCATGAACACTGAAGCTTTCTTT.